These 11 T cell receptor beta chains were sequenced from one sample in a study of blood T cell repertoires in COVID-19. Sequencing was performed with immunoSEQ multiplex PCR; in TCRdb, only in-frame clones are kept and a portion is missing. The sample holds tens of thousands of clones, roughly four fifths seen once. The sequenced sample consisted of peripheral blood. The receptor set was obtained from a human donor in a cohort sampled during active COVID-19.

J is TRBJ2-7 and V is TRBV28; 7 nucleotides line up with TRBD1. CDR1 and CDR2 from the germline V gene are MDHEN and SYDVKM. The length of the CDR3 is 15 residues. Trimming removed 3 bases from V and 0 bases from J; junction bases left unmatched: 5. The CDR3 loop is CASSLDRTGSYEQYF. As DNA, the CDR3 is TGTGCCAGCAGTTTGGACAGGACCGGCTCCTACGAGCAGTACTTC.

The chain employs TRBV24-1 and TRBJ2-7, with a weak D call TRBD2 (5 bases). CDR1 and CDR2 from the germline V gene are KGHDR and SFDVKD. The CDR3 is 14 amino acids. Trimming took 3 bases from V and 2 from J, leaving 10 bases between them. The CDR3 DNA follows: TGTGCCACCAGTGATCCGGGGAACACCTACGAGCAGTACTTC. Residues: CATSDPGNTYEQYF.

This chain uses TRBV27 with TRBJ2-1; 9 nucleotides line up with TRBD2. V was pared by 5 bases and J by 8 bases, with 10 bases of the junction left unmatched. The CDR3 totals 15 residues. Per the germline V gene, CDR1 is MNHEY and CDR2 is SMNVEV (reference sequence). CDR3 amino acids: CASSEIAGAGDEQFF. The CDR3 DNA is TGTGCCAGCAGTGAAATAGCGGGGGCCGGGGATGAGCAGTTCTTC.

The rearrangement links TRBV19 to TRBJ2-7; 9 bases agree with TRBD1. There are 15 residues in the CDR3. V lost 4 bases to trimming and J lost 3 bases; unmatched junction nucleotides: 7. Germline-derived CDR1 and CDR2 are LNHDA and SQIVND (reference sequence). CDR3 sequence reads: CASSNAGTGLYEQYF. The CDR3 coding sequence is TGTGCCAGTAGTAACGCCGGGACAGGGCTCTACGAGCAGTACTTC.

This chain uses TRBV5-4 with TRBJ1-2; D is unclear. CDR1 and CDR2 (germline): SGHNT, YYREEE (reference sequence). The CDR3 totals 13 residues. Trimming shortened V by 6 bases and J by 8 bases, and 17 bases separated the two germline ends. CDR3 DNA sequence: TGTGCCAGCACCAGGCCCAACGGTTGGGGCTACACCTTC. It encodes CASTRPNGWGYTF.

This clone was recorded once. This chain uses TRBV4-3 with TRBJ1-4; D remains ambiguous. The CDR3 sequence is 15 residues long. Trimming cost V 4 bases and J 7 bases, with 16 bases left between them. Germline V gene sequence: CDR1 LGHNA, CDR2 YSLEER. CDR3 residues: CASSRRTGLGEKLFF. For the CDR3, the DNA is TGCGCCAGCAGCCGCCGCACGGGTTTGGGTGAAAAACTGTTTTTT.

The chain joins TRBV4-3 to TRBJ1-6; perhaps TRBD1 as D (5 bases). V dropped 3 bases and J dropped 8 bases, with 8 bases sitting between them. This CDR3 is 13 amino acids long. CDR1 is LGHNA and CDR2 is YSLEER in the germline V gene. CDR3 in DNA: TGCGCCAGCAGCCATGACAGAGATTCACCCCTCCACTTT. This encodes CASSHDRDSPLHF.

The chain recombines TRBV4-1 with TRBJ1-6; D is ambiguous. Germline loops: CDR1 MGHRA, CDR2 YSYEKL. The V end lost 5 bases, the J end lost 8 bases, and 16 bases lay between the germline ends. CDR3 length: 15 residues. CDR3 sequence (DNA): TGCGCCAGCAGCTCCCAAGGAGGGAGGGATTCACCCCTCCACTTT. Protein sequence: CASSSQGGRDSPLHF.

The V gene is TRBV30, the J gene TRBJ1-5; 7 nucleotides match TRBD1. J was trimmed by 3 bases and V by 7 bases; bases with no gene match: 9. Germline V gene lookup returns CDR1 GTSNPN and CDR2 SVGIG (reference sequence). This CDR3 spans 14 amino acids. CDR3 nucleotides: TGTGCCTATAACGGGGGACAGACCAATCAGCCCCAGCATTTT. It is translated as CAYNGGQTNQPQHF.

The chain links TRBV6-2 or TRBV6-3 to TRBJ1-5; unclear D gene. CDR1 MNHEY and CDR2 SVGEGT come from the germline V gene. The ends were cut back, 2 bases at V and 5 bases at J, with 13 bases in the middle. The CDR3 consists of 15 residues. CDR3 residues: CASSYGWRRDQPQHF. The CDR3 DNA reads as TGTGCCAGCAGTTACGGGTGGAGGAGAGATCAGCCCCAGCATTTT.

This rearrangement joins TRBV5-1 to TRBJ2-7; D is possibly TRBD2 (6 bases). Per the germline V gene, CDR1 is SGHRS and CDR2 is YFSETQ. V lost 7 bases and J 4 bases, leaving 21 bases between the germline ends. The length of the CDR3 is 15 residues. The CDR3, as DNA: TGCGCCAGCCAGGCGGGAAGAGGACCGGGGTACGAGCAGTACTTC. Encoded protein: CASQAGRGPGYEQYF.